The clone carrying this TCR beta chain was counted a single time. Some clones are missing from TCRdb's copy, which holds only in-frame ones; the method was immunoSEQ multiplex PCR. Here the sample spans over 200,000 clones, roughly 87% being singletons. The data derive from a study of control samples from healthy donors and cancer patients. Looked up from germline, CDR1 is SGHNT and CDR2 is YENEEA. V shed 3 bases, J shed 5 bases, and the junction held 2 bases outside the gene matches. The CDR3 is 14 amino acids. The receptor was isolated from a woman aged 55-75 years with lung cancer. The chain employs TRBV11-3 and TRBJ2-1; 9 bases are a match to TRBD2. The specimen sequenced was PBMCs. This CDR3 is CASSFRTSDNEQFF. The CDR3 bases are TGTGCCAGCAGCTTCCGGACTAGCGACAATGAGCAGTTCTTC.